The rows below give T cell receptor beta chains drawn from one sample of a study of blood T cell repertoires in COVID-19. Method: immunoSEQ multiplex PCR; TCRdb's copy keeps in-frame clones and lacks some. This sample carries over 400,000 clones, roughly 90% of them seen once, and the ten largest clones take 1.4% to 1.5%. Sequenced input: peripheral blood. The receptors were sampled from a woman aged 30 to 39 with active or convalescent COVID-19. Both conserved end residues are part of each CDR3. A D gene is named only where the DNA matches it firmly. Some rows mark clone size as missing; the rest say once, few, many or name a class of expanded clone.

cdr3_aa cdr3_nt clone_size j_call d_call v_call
CASSEGLGVDEQFF TGTGCCAGCAGCGAGGGACTAGGGGTTGATGAGCAGTTCTTC . TRBJ2-1 TRBD2 TRBV7-9
CASSPPRGEGDQETQYF TGTGCCAGCTCACCCCCCCGCGGAGAAGGGGACCAAGAGACCCAGTACTTC . TRBJ2-5 . TRBV18
CASSFGQPEAFF TGTGCCAGCAGTTTTGGACAGCCTGAAGCTTTCTTT . TRBJ1-1 . TRBV6-5
CASSLGQFYNEQFF TGTGCCAGCAGCTTGGGTCAGTTCTACAATGAGCAGTTCTTC . TRBJ2-1 . TRBV5-8
CAISEGTGAKEVGELFF TGTGCCATCAGTGAAGGGACAGGGGCTAAAGAAGTCGGGGAGCTGTTTTTT . TRBJ2-2 TRBD1 TRBV10-3
CASSQDFDSLNTEAFF TGCGCCAGCAGCCAAGACTTCGATAGCCTGAACACTGAAGCTTTCTTT . TRBJ1-1 . TRBV4-1
CASSSSPGGSFYEQYF TGTGCCAGCAGCTCCTCCCCCGGGGGGTCTTTCTACGAGCAGTACTTC . TRBJ2-7 TRBD2 TRBV5-4
CASSSGTGFMGMNTGELFF TGTGCCAGCAGTTCCGGGACAGGGTTTATGGGTATGAACACCGGGGAGCTGTTTTTT . TRBJ2-2 TRBD1 TRBV11-3
CASSVARWDTQYF TGCGCCAGCAGTGTGGCTAGATGGGATACGCAGTATTTT . TRBJ2-3 . TRBV10-1
CASLSYEQYF TGTGCCAGCCTCTCCTACGAGCAGTACTTC . TRBJ2-7 . TRBV27
CAISESVREGKFF TGTGCCATCAGTGAGTCCGTGAGGGAGGGAAAGTTCTTC once TRBJ2-1 TRBD2 TRBV10-3
CASSAAGAAGYTF TGTGCCAGCAGTGCGGCGGGGGCGGCTGGCTACACCTTC . TRBJ1-2 . TRBV25-1
CASGLDPKTGGTNYGYTF TGTGCTAGTGGTTTGGACCCTAAGACAGGGGGAACTAACTATGGCTACACCTTC . TRBJ1-2 TRBD1 TRBV12-5
CASSHLVTGANVLTF TGTGCCAGCAGCCATTTAGTAACTGGGGCCAACGTCCTGACTTTC . TRBJ2-6 . TRBV14
CASSPGGRDTEAFF TGCGCCAGCTCACCGGGGGGGCGGGACACTGAAGCTTTCTTT few TRBJ1-1 . TRBV10-2
CASTLLSSGGTGELFF TGTGCCAGCACCCTGTTGAGTAGCGGGGGTACCGGGGAGCTGTTTTTT . TRBJ2-2 TRBD2 TRBV7-8
CASRPGQGIYEQYF TGTGCCAGCAGGCCGGGACAGGGTATCTACGAGCAGTACTTC once TRBJ2-7 TRBD1 TRBV2
CASSLAILQGAIDEQYF TGCGCCAGCAGCTTGGCAATCCTGCAGGGGGCCATTGACGAGCAGTACTTC . TRBJ2-7 TRBD1 TRBV5-1
CASSIVHTNTNTGELFF TGTGCCAGTAGTATAGTTCACACCAACACGAACACCGGGGAGCTGTTTTTT . TRBJ2-2 . TRBV19
CASSPGTATMNTEAFF TGTGCCAGCAGCCCCGGGACAGCTACTATGAACACTGAAGCTTTCTTT . TRBJ1-1 TRBD1 TRBV3-1/TRBV3-2
CASSQQGDQPQHF TGTGCCAGCAGTCAGCAGGGGGATCAGCCCCAGCATTTT . TRBJ1-5 TRBD1 TRBV6-5
CASILPGQGNSPLHF TGTGCCAGCATACTACCGGGACAGGGGAATTCACCCCTCCACTTT . TRBJ1-6 TRBD1 TRBV2
CASTRPQTSGRAGEQFF TGTGCCAGTACCCGGCCCCAGACTAGCGGGAGGGCCGGAGAGCAGTTCTTC . TRBJ2-1 TRBD2 TRBV19
CASSQGAESNYGYTF TGCGCCAGCAGCCAAGGGGCCGAATCTAACTATGGCTACACCTTC few TRBJ1-2 . TRBV4-1
CASSWGQGGSGYTF TGTGCCAGCAGTTGGGGACAGGGGGGATCTGGCTACACCTTC once TRBJ1-2 TRBD1 TRBV28
CASKGTSGISSYEQYF TGTGCCAGCAAAGGCACTAGCGGAATTAGCTCCTACGAGCAGTACTTC few TRBJ2-7 TRBD2 TRBV27
CASGNTGALEAFF TGTGCCAGCGGTAACACAGGGGCCCTTGAAGCTTTCTTT . TRBJ1-1 TRBD1 TRBV25-1
CASSFSANYGYTF TGTGCCAGCAGTTTTTCTGCTAACTATGGCTACACCTTC once TRBJ1-2 . TRBV27
CASSIEGSGNTIYF TGTGCCAGTAGTATCGAGGGTTCTGGAAACACCATATATTTT . TRBJ1-3 . TRBV19
CASSPGGAGHQPQHF TGTGCCAGCAGCCCCGGGGGGGCCGGTCATCAGCCCCAGCATTTT . TRBJ1-5 . TRBV11-2
CASSANVRSNTGELFF TGTGCCAGCAGCGCAAATGTACGGTCGAACACCGGGGAGCTGTTTTTT . TRBJ2-2 . TRBV7-9
CASSLGSRVLGQRVHGYTF TGTGCCAGCAGCTTGGGCTCGCGGGTTTTGGGACAAAGGGTTCATGGCTACACCTTC . TRBJ1-2 . TRBV5-5
CASSARGQGAAGNYGYTF TGTGCCAGCAGCGCCAGGGGACAGGGGGCCGCGGGGAACTATGGCTACACCTTC . TRBJ1-2 TRBD1 TRBV9
CASSQGTLEAFF TGTGCCAGCAGCCAAGGGACACTAGAAGCTTTCTTT once TRBJ1-1 . TRBV3-1/TRBV3-2
CASSQETFTEAFF TGTGCCAGCAGCCAAGAGACATTTACTGAAGCTTTCTTT . TRBJ1-1 . TRBV3-1/TRBV3-2
CASRPRGGGHYEQFF TGTGCCAGCAGGCCGAGGGGGGGCGGGCACTATGAGCAGTTCTTC . TRBJ2-1 . TRBV2
CASSLATWTGTYEAFF TGTGCCAGCAGCTTAGCAACCTGGACAGGAACTTATGAAGCTTTCTTT few TRBJ1-1 TRBD1 TRBV11-2
CASSQGQSSYNSPLHF TGTGCCAGCAGCCAAGGACAGAGCTCCTATAATTCACCCCTCCACTTT . TRBJ1-6 . TRBV5-4
CATSDPRGGGTQYF TGTGCCACCAGTGATCCGAGGGGGGGCGGGACCCAGTACTTC . TRBJ2-5 . TRBV24-1
CASSLGRIGEKLFF TGCGCCAGCAGCTTGGGGAGAATTGGTGAAAAACTGTTTTTT . TRBJ1-4 . TRBV5-1
CSVENPWGGGNTEAFF TGCAGCGTTGAAAACCCCTGGGGAGGGGGGAACACTGAAGCTTTCTTT few TRBJ1-1 . TRBV29-1
CASSPGQPGETQYF TGTGCCAGCAGCCCGGGTCAACCCGGGGAGACCCAGTACTTC . TRBJ2-5 . TRBV5-4
CASSLKATGELFF TGTGCCAGCAGTCTTAAAGCAACCGGGGAGCTGTTTTTT . TRBJ2-2 . TRBV2
CASSLVAGKGQPQHF TGTGCCAGCAGCTTAGTGGCAGGGAAAGGTCAGCCCCAGCATTTT . TRBJ1-5 . TRBV7-2
CSASVGGAETQYF TGCAGTGCTAGTGTCGGCGGGGCAGAGACCCAGTACTTC . TRBJ2-5 . TRBV20-1
CSASGLKIPNTEAFF TGCAGTGCTAGTGGACTGAAAATCCCCAACACTGAAGCTTTCTTT . TRBJ1-1 . TRBV20-1
CASTGGSTYEQYF TGTGCCAGCACCGGAGGGTCTACCTACGAGCAGTACTTC . TRBJ2-7 . TRBV3-1/TRBV3-2